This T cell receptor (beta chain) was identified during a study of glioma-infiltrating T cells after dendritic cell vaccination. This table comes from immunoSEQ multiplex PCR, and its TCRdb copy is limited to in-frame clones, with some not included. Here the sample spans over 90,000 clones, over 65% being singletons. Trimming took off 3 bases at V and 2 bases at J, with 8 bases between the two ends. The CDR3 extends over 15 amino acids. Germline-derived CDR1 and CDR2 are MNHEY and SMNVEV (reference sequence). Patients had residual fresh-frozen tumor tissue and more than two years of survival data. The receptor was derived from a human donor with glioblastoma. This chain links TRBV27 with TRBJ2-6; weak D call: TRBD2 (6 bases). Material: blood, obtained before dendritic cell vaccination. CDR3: CASSFGGTGANVLTF. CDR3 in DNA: TGTGCCAGCAGTTTCGGGGGTACTGGGGCCAACGTCCTGACTTTC.